The rows below give T cell receptor beta chains drawn from one sample of a study of cytomegalovirus exposure and HLA in healthy donors. Sequenced by immunoSEQ multiplex PCR; TCRdb stores in-frame clones only, minus some. The data contain more than 95,000 clones, around three quarters of them singletons. The sequenced material came from PBMCs. These receptors all come from a man aged 25 to 40 in good health and CMV-seropositive. Both conserved end residues are part of each CDR3. A D gene is named only where the DNA matches it firmly. The size field is filled for only some rows; it gives once, few, many or a size class.

cdr3_aa cdr3_nt cdr3_length j_call d_call clone_size v_call
CASSHYGQGATEAFF TGTGCCAGCAGCCATTATGGACAGGGGGCAACTGAAGCTTTCTTT 15 TRBJ1-1 TRBD1 - TRBV7-6
CASSFSGQGFTDTQYF TGTGCCAGCAGCTTTAGTGGACAGGGATTCACAGATACGCAGTATTTT 16 TRBJ2-3 TRBD1 - TRBV11-3
CASSQGGKGSTSDTIYF TGCGCCAGCAGCCAAGGCGGGAAGGGCTCCACCTCGGACACCATATATTTT 17 TRBJ1-3 - - TRBV4-1
CASSLLGGSTYEQYF TGTGCCAGTTCCCTATTAGGGGGCTCCACCTACGAGCAGTACTTC 15 TRBJ2-7 TRBD1 - TRBV27
CASSTSTGGQETQYF TGCGCCAGCAGCACCTCGACAGGGGGGCAAGAGACCCAGTACTTC 15 TRBJ2-5 TRBD1 - TRBV5-1
CASSPWTSGRVLAKNIQYF TGTGCCAGCAGTCCGTGGACTAGCGGGAGGGTACTAGCCAAAAACATTCAGTACTTC 19 TRBJ2-4 TRBD2 - TRBV27
CASSQDPGTSGYNEQFF TGTGCCAGCAGCCAAGACCCGGGGACTAGCGGCTACAATGAGCAGTTCTTC 17 TRBJ2-1 TRBD2 - TRBV4-2
CASSSSSGRLQETQYF TGTGCCAGCAGCTCGTCTAGCGGGAGACTCCAAGAGACCCAGTACTTC 16 TRBJ2-5 TRBD2 - TRBV11-1
CASSLASGGSYEQYF TGTGCCAGCAGCTTAGCCAGCGGGGGCTCCTACGAGCAGTACTTC 15 TRBJ2-7 TRBD2 - TRBV7-2
CASGWGDGPHNEQFF TGTGCTAGTGGTTGGGGCGACGGACCTCACAATGAGCAGTTCTTC 15 TRBJ2-1 - once TRBV12-5
CASSLAIGVNDGYTF TGTGCCAGCAGCTTAGCGATCGGGGTCAACGATGGCTACACCTTC 15 TRBJ1-2 - - TRBV7-9
CASSLGSWQETQYF TGTGCCAGCAGCTTAGGGAGTTGGCAAGAGACCCAGTACTTC 14 TRBJ2-5 - - TRBV11-2
CASSFGTSAKETQYF TGCGCCAGCAGCTTCGGGACTAGCGCCAAAGAGACCCAGTACTTC 15 TRBJ2-5 TRBD2 - TRBV5-1
CASSLSGTGHYNEQFF TGCGCCAGCAGCTTATCCGGGACAGGGCACTACAATGAGCAGTTCTTC 16 TRBJ2-1 TRBD1 - TRBV5-1
CASRTDKAGYTF TGTGCCAGCAGGACGGACAAGGCTGGCTACACCTTC 12 TRBJ1-2 - once TRBV6-6
CASSWRQGMNTEAFF TGTGCCAGCAGCTGGAGACAGGGGATGAACACTGAAGCTTTCTTT 15 TRBJ1-1 TRBD1 - TRBV5-6
CASSRDRALGNQPQHF TGTGCCAGTAGTAGGGACAGGGCTTTGGGCAATCAGCCCCAGCATTTT 16 TRBJ1-5 TRBD1 once TRBV19
CASTPETGTGFMAFF TGTGCCAGCACTCCGGAGACCGGGACAGGGTTTATGGCTTTCTTT 15 TRBJ1-1 TRBD1 - TRBV7-2
CASSPTGAHEQYF TGTGCCAGCAGTCCGACAGGGGCCCACGAGCAGTACTTC 13 TRBJ2-7 TRBD1 - TRBV11-2
CASSGGSYNEQFF TGTGCTAGCTCGGGGGGCTCCTACAATGAGCAGTTCTTC 13 TRBJ2-1 TRBD2 - TRBV7-7
CASSYPGVRQPQHF TGTGCCAGTAGCTACCCAGGGGTACGTCAGCCCCAGCATTTT 14 TRBJ1-5 - - TRBV19
CASGLYTSSYEQYF TGTGCCAGCGGTCTCTACACTAGCTCCTACGAGCAGTACTTC 14 TRBJ2-7 - - TRBV6-1
CSLGTGGLGYGYTF TGCTCTTTGGGGACAGGGGGGCTCGGCTATGGCTACACCTTC 14 TRBJ1-2 TRBD1 - TRBV6-6
CASSPTGGSSYGYTF TGTGCCAGCAGCCCCACGGGGGGGTCCTCCTATGGCTACACCTTC 15 TRBJ1-2 - few TRBV7-8
CASSRGTGGLGGETQYF TGTGCCAGCAGCCGGGGGACAGGGGGTCTTGGTGGAGAGACCCAGTACTTC 17 TRBJ2-5 TRBD1 - TRBV5-4
CAISESGQGNSPLHF TGTGCCATCAGTGAGTCGGGACAGGGTAATTCACCCCTCCACTTT 15 TRBJ1-6 TRBD1 - TRBV10-3
CASSRLQGRDGYTF TGTGCCAGCAGCCGCCTCCAGGGGAGGGACGGCTACACCTTC 14 TRBJ1-2 - - TRBV5-4
CASRDTTTLAGAVEQFF TGTGCCAGCAGAGATACAACGACACTAGCGGGAGCGGTTGAGCAGTTCTTC 17 TRBJ2-1 TRBD2 - TRBV28
CASSPGLGGFYGYTF TGTGCCAGCAGCCCCGGCCTCGGGGGGTTCTATGGCTACACCTTC 15 TRBJ1-2 - - TRBV9
CASSQEVGAGGNEQFF TGCGCCAGCAGCCAAGAGGTGGGTGCGGGAGGCAATGAGCAGTTCTTC 16 TRBJ2-1 TRBD2 - TRBV4-3
CASSLAGRAHYGYTF TGTGCCAGCAGCTTAGCGGGCAGGGCACACTATGGCTACACCTTC 15 TRBJ1-2 - - TRBV7-9
CASSSRTGEGDGYTF TGTGCCAGCAGCTCCCGGACAGGGGAAGGTGATGGCTACACCTTC 15 TRBJ1-2 TRBD1 few TRBV7-2
CASSVGWVQGNSPLHF TGTGCCAGCAGCGTAGGGTGGGTGCAGGGTAATTCACCCCTCCACTTT 16 TRBJ1-6 - - TRBV9
CASSSHYEQYF TGTGCCAGCAGTTCACACTACGAGCAGTACTTC 11 TRBJ2-7 - - TRBV6-6
CASSYPDGGETQYF TGTGCCAGCAGTTACCCGGACGGGGGGGAGACCCAGTACTTC 14 TRBJ2-5 TRBD2 once TRBV6-6
CASSLTPSGTDTGELFF TGTGCCAGCAGCTTAACCCCGAGCGGGACGGACACCGGGGAGCTGTTTTTT 17 TRBJ2-2 TRBD2 - TRBV11-3
CASRGAGMGTDTQYF TGTGCCAGCAGAGGGGCAGGGATGGGGACAGATACGCAGTATTTT 15 TRBJ2-3 - - TRBV14
CASSLLWNTEAFF TGTGCCAGCAGCTTACTGTGGAACACTGAAGCTTTCTTT 13 TRBJ1-1 - once TRBV11-2
CASSSLTGMNTEAFF TGCGCCAGCAGCTCCCTGACAGGGATGAACACTGAAGCTTTCTTT 15 TRBJ1-1 TRBD1 - TRBV4-1
CASSQHGTGGQPQHF TGCGCCAGCAGCCAGCACGGGACAGGTGGTCAGCCCCAGCATTTT 15 TRBJ1-5 TRBD1 - TRBV4-1
CASSFGLAGDTQYF TGTGCCAGCAGTTTCGGACTAGCTGGAGATACGCAGTATTTT 14 TRBJ2-3 TRBD2 - TRBV28
CASSQVAGARSEQFF TGCGCCAGCAGCCAAGTGGCAGGGGCGCGTAGTGAGCAGTTCTTC 15 TRBJ2-1 - - TRBV4-3
CSVVGAGPYNEQFF TGCAGCGTTGTGGGGGCAGGGCCCTACAATGAGCAGTTCTTC 14 TRBJ2-1 - - TRBV29-1
CASSPGAGGTEAFF TGTGCCAGCAGCCCGGGGGCAGGGGGCACTGAAGCTTTCTTT 14 TRBJ1-1 TRBD1 - TRBV7-8
CATSRLFRGTNEKLFF TGTGCCACCAGCAGACTGTTCAGGGGGACTAATGAAAAACTGTTTTTT 16 TRBJ1-4 TRBD1 - TRBV15
CASSLKGIAGGDRTGELFF TGTGCCAGCAGCTTAAAGGGAATAGCGGGAGGCGATAGGACCGGGGAGCTGTTTTTT 19 TRBJ2-2 TRBD2 - TRBV13
CAISDHSGEGFTDTQYF TGTGCCATCAGTGACCATAGCGGGGAGGGCTTCACAGATACGCAGTATTTT 17 TRBJ2-3 TRBD2 few TRBV10-3